Here is one TCR beta chain with its context. This CDR3 is 14 amino acids long. Germline-derived CDR1 and CDR2 are SGHRS and YFSETQ. Trimming pared 1 base from V and 2 bases from J, leaving 10 bases between. This specimen belongs to a study of cytomegalovirus exposure and HLA in healthy donors. With 60 Vbeta and 13 Jbeta primers, the PCR was carried out. Method: immunoSEQ multiplex PCR; TCRdb's copy keeps in-frame clones and lacks some. The data hold 100,000 to 150,000 clones, with around 72% observed a single time. Sequenced sample: PBMCs. This chain uses TRBV5-1 with TRBJ2-7; D might be TRBD1 (6 bases). This sequence was found in a man under 40 in good health and CMV-seronegative. The CDR3 region has the DNA TGCGCCAGCAGCTTGATTGGGGGCACCTACGAGCAGTACTTC. It translates to CASSLIGGTYEQYF. The full variable domain, with the rest looked up from reference TRBV5-1 and TRBJ2-7, is KAGVTQTPRYLIKTRGQQVTLSCSPISGHRSVSWYQQTPGQGLQFLFEYFSETQRNKGNFPGRFSGRQFSNSRSEMNVSTLELGDSALYLCASSLIGGTYEQYFGPGTRLTVT.